The source of this T cell receptor (beta chain) is a study of control samples from healthy donors and cancer patients. The method was immunoSEQ multiplex PCR; TCRdb's version includes in-frame clones alone and lacks a portion of them. The data hold approximately 72,000 clones, with around 89% observed a single time. The germline CDR1 and CDR2 sequences are SQVTM and ANQGSEA. CDR3 length: 14 residues. Trimming cost V 8 bases and J 3 bases; bases outside gene matches: 9. This receptor was obtained from a man over 45 in good health. The sample consisted of blood. The chain combines TRBV29-1 with TRBJ2-1, with TRBD1 identical over 8 bases. In DNA, the CDR3 is TGCAGCTGTGACAGGGGTTTAGGCTACAATGAGCAGTTCTTC. Protein: CSCDRGLGYNEQFF.